The 27 T cell receptor beta chains listed next were all sequenced from one sample in a study of blood T cell repertoires in COVID-19 (dated by TCRdb to 2020 to 2022). Receptor amplification or capture employed the immunoSEQ multiplex PCR assay. TCRdb took over this immuneACCESS table, retaining in-frame rearrangements with V and J assigned. Such tables are incomplete; in checked studies, under half of the missing clones stem from an unresolved V gene, and the remainder is unexplained. The sample contains roughly 400,000 clones, 80% to 95% of them found a single time. The top ten hold just over 0.85% of the sample. Sequenced sample: PBMCs or T cells enriched from blood (not recorded which). These receptor sequences come from a middle-aged woman who had been exposed to COVID-19.

This chain connects TRBV10-3 to TRBJ2-1; D not resolved. The CDR3 loop spans 13 amino acids. Germline lookup yields CDR1 ENHRY and CDR2 SYGVKD. V lost 1 base and J 8 bases, leaving 9 bases between the germline ends. CDR3 in DNA: TGTGCCATCAGTGAGTATGCTCGGGATGAGCAGTTCTTC. Translated, it gives CAISEYARDEQFF.

The rearrangement joins TRBV19 to TRBJ2-7; 10 bases align to TRBD1. This CDR3 is 15 amino acids long. CDR1 and CDR2 (germline): LNHDA, SQIVND (reference sequence). With V trimmed by 5 bases and J by 3 bases, 7 bases remained unmatched. The CDR3 bases are TGTGCCAGTAGTCCCCATGGGGACAGGGGCTACGAGCAGTACTTC. Translation: CASSPHGDRGYEQYF. Combining the CDR3 with reference TRBV19 and TRBJ2-7 gives the whole variable domain DGGITQSPKYLFRKEGQNVTLSCEQNLNHDAMYWYRQDPGQGLRLIYYSQIVNDFQKGDIAEGYSVSREKKESFPLTVTSAQKNPTAFYLCASSPHGDRGYEQYFGPGTRLTVT.

The gene calls are TRBV6-2 or TRBV6-3 and TRBJ1-1; possible D gene TRBD1, 6 bases. Trimming took 4 bases from V and 8 from J, leaving 17 bases between them. The germline gives CDR1 MNHEY, CDR2 SVGEGT. The CDR3 consists of 14 residues. This chain's CDR3 is CASSFSMWGGEAFF. CDR3 coding DNA: TGTGCCAGCAGTTTTTCCATGTGGGGGGGCGAAGCTTTCTTT.

The V gene is TRBV7-2, the J gene TRBJ2-7; a possible D gene is TRBD2 (7 bases). The CDR3 consists of 15 residues. In germline, CDR1 is SGHTA, CDR2 FQGNSA. V was clipped by 6 bases and J by 5 bases, with 20 bases between them. CDR3 sequence (DNA): TGTGCCAGCAGGTTTAGGGGGGCGGGAGATAACGAGCAGTACTTC. This sequence encodes CASRFRGAGDNEQYF.

J is TRBJ1-2 and V is TRBV3-1 (or the pseudogene TRBV3-2); tentatively, D is TRBD1 (6 bases). The germline V gene encodes CDR1 LGHDT and CDR2 YNNKEL (reference sequence). The CDR3 length is 17 residues. The V end was cut by 6 bases, the J end by 3 bases, with 23 bases between. This CDR3 reads CASSPGGSGVFDYGYTF. The CDR3 DNA is TGTGCCAGCAGTCCGGGGGGCTCTGGCGTTTTCGACTATGGCTACACCTTC.

V gene TRBV6-2 or TRBV6-3 combines with J gene TRBJ2-7; 10 positions match TRBD2. The trim removed 2 bases at V and 1 base at J, leaving 8 bases unmatched. Germline CDR1 reads MNHEY; CDR2 reads SVGEGT. The CDR3 has 17 residues. In nucleotides, the CDR3 is TGTGCCAGCAGTTACGAGCGGGGGGGCCACCTTTCCTACGAGCAGTACTTC. Its translation is CASSYERGGHLSYEQYF.

In its sample, this clone was seen once. For the CDR3, the DNA is TGTGCCTGGAAAGTGACAGGGGGCGCCTATGGCTACACCTTC. Translation gives CAWKVTGGAYGYTF. This chain links TRBV30 with TRBJ1-2, with 10 positions matching TRBD1. V gave up 4 bases and J gave up 4 bases; unmatched junction bases: 6. From germline, CDR1 is GTSNPN and CDR2 SVGIG (reference sequence). The CDR3 runs 14 residues. Full variable domain (outside the CDR3, taken from reference TRBV30 and TRBJ1-2): SQTIHQWPATLVQPVGSPLSLECTVEGTSNPNLYWYRQAAGRGLQLLFYSVGIGQISSEVPQNLSASRPQDRQFILSSKKLLLSDSGFYLCAWKVTGGAYGYTFGSGTRLTVV.

The gene calls are TRBV19 and TRBJ1-5; 8 positions match TRBD1. This CDR3 comprises 18 residues. CDR1 is LNHDA and CDR2 is SQIVND in the germline V gene (reference sequence). The V gene end was trimmed by 1 base and the J gene end by 4 bases; junction bases not matched to a gene: 12. The CDR3, as DNA: TGTGCCAGTAGTATAGTCCGGCAGGGGGCGTCAAGGAATCAGCCCCAGCATTTT. It translates to CASSIVRQGASRNQPQHF.

The chain carries TRBV6-2 or TRBV6-3 and TRBJ2-3; 8 positions agree with TRBD1. The CDR3 totals 16 residues. The germline gives CDR1 MNHEY, CDR2 SVGEGT. Trimming cost V 1 base and J 0 bases; bases outside gene matches: 3. The DNA for the CDR3 is TGTGCCAGCAGTTACTGGCAGGGGGCTAGCACAGATACGCAGTATTTT. It codes for CASSYWQGASTDTQYF.

The V and J genes are TRBV7-9 and TRBJ1-2; 8 bases match TRBD1. The CDR3 has 13 residues. After removal of 5 bases from V and 12 bases from J, the junction contained 11 bases not matched to a gene. CDR1 and CDR2 (germline): SEHNR, FQNEAQ (reference sequence). The CDR3 nucleotides are TGTGCCAGCAGCACGACAGGGGCCGTGCGAGACACCTTC. Its protein is CASSTTGAVRDTF.

The chain has TRBV6-2 or TRBV6-3 and TRBJ1-1; D is uncertain. V was shortened by 0 bases and J by 5 bases, with 10 bases between the two germline ends. Germline V gene data show CDR1 as MNHEY and CDR2 as SVGEGT. The CDR3 has 14 residues. CDR3 nucleotide sequence: TGTGCCAGCAGTTACTCGAACCGAGGGACTGAAGCTTTCTTT. Residues: CASSYSNRGTEAFF.

This clone was observed once. The J gene is TRBJ1-2, the V gene TRBV30, with D tentatively TRBD1 (5 bases). V was clipped by 2 bases and J by 8 bases, with 15 bases between them. Germline loops: CDR1 GTSNPN, CDR2 SVGIG (reference sequence). The CDR3 length is 13 residues. CDR3 sequence: CAWSRTGGGGYTF. For the CDR3, the DNA is TGTGCCTGGAGTCGAACGGGCGGGGGAGGCTACACCTTC.

This clone was observed a single time. The rearrangement uses TRBV27 and TRBJ2-7; 10 bases align to TRBD1. Germline V CDR1 and CDR2: MNHEY, SMNVEV (reference sequence). The CDR3 is 14 amino acids. Trimming at V came to 5 bases and at J to 3 bases, leaving 4 bases not matched to a gene. DNA for the CDR3: TGTGCCAGCAGTCTCGGGACAGGGGTCTACGAGCAGTACTTC. It yields the protein CASSLGTGVYEQYF.

A note on this clone: The sample holds other DNA sequences that translate to the same CDR3. The chain couples TRBV7-2 to TRBJ1-1, with no clear D. This CDR3 contains 13 residues. V dropped 1 base and J dropped 1 base, with 4 bases sitting between them. The germline gives CDR1 SGHTA, CDR2 FQGNSA. The CDR3 spells CASSLGRNTEAFF. The CDR3 DNA sequence: TGTGCCAGCAGCTTAGGCAGGAACACTGAAGCTTTCTTT.

The gene calls are TRBV19 and TRBJ1-6; 7 nucleotides match TRBD1. The V and J ends lost 3 bases and 9 bases, in that order; junction bases with no gene match: 14. CDR3 length: 17 residues. CDR1 is LNHDA and CDR2 is SQIVND in the germline V gene (reference sequence). DNA of the CDR3: TGTGCCAGTAGTATGGTCCCTACAGGGGTGATGGGTTCACCCCTCCACTTT. This gives the protein CASSMVPTGVMGSPLHF.

The CDR3 here is CASSLGRGLIGNTEAFF. The DNA of the CDR3 is TGTGCCAGCAGCTTGGGCAGGGGGCTTATCGGGAACACTGAAGCTTTCTTT. The V call is TRBV13, the J call TRBJ1-1; the match to TRBD1 covers 8 bases. CDR1 is PRHDT and CDR2 is FYEKMQ in the germline V gene (reference sequence). The CDR3 has 17 residues. J was trimmed by 1 base and V by 3 bases; bases with no gene match: 10.

The genes are TRBV7-6 and TRBJ2-7; 10 bases are shared with TRBD1. The CDR3 is 16 residues long. The V segment lost 5 bases and the J segment 3 bases; nucleotides outside the gene matches: 10. Germline loops: CDR1 SGHVS, CDR2 FNYEAQ. The CDR3 reads CASSPPGTGDFYEQYF. In DNA, the CDR3 is TGTGCCAGCAGCCCACCCGGGACAGGGGATTTCTACGAGCAGTACTTC.

CDR3 DNA: TGTGCCAGTAGTAGTGGAGGCAGGACCTATGGCTACACCTTC. Residues: CASSSGGRTYGYTF. The rearrangement joins TRBV19 to TRBJ1-2; D is undetermined. The CDR3 contains 14 residues. Germline V lookup: CDR1 LNHDA, CDR2 SQIVND (reference sequence). With 4 bases removed from V and 4 bases from J, the gap between germline ends came to 13 bases.

This clone was detected only a few times. Distinct nucleotide sequences in the sample also encode this CDR3. CDR3 nucleotide sequence: TGCGCCAGCAGCTTGGTTTCCGGTAACACTGAAGCTTTCTTT. Translating gives CASSLVSGNTEAFF. J is TRBJ1-1 and V is TRBV5-1; D unresolved. Trimming left V 0 bases short and J 2 bases short, with 8 bases between. This CDR3 has 14 amino acids. In germline, CDR1 is SGHRS, CDR2 YFSETQ.

V and J are TRBV19 and TRBJ2-1; a possible D gene is TRBD1 (5 bases). This CDR3 is built from 14 residues. The germline V gene has CDR1 LNHDA and CDR2 SQIVND (reference sequence). V was clipped by 3 bases and J by 3 bases, with 9 bases between them. The DNA for the CDR3 is TGTGCCAGTAGTATTCCAGGGCACTACAATGAGCAGTTCTTC. Translation gives CASSIPGHYNEQFF.

The rearrangement uses TRBV19 and TRBJ2-2; the D gene is possibly TRBD2 (5 bases). The CDR3 has 14 amino acids. Germline V gene sequence: CDR1 LNHDA, CDR2 SQIVND (reference sequence). The V and J ends lost 5 bases and 2 bases respectively, with 9 bases between them. The CDR3 spells CASSSTGNTGELFF. The CDR3 nucleotides read TGTGCCAGTAGTTCGACGGGAAACACCGGGGAGCTGTTTTTT.

The chain recombines TRBV7-9 with TRBJ2-5; D uncertain. Germline V gives CDR1 SEHNR, CDR2 FQNEAQ (reference sequence). Trimming took 2 bases from V and 5 from J, leaving 9 bases between them. The CDR3 contains 13 residues. For the CDR3, the DNA is TGTGCCAGCAGCTTACGTGGCCAGGAGACCCAGTACTTC. This encodes CASSLRGQETQYF.

This rearrangement joins TRBV9 to TRBJ1-2, with 10 nucleotides matching TRBD1. The CDR3 has 13 residues. V shed 5 bases and J 7 bases; nucleotides not matched to a gene: 5. Germline CDR1 is SGDLS and CDR2 is YYNGEE. CDR3 amino acids: CASRVTGGSGYTF. The CDR3 DNA reads TGTGCCAGCAGGGTGACAGGGGGCAGTGGCTACACCTTC.

This clone was counted a single time. The chain recombines TRBV29-1 with TRBJ2-2, with 7 bases lining up with TRBD2. The CDR3 totals 13 residues. Germline CDR1 SQVTM, CDR2 ANQGSEA. J was trimmed by 5 bases and V by 7 bases; bases with no gene match: 7. The chain's CDR3 is CSAGEGLTGELFF. The CDR3 nucleotides read TGCAGCGCTGGGGAGGGTTTGACCGGGGAGCTGTTTTTT.

This clone was detected only once. The genes are TRBV7-2 and TRBJ1-2; D possibly corresponds to TRBD1 (6 bases). The germline CDR1 and CDR2 sequences are SGHTA and FQGNSA. V shed 1 base and J shed 8 bases, with 14 bases lying between them. The CDR3 totals 14 residues. The CDR3 coding sequence is TGTGCCAGCAGCTTAGGGCAGGGGACGTGGGGCTACACCTTC. Translation: CASSLGQGTWGYTF.

The chain is built from TRBV7-2 and TRBJ2-2; a possible D gene is TRBD2 (6 bases). V was cut by 7 bases and J by 7 bases, with 13 bases left in between. CDR1 and CDR2 from the germline V gene are SGHTA and FQGNSA. The length of the CDR3 is 13 residues. The CDR3 nucleotides read TGTGCCAGCACCCAACTAGCTAGCGGGGAGCTGTTTTTT. Translation gives CASTQLASGELFF.

The rearrangement uses TRBV29-1 and TRBJ1-2; the match to TRBD1 covers 8 bases. J gave up 4 bases and V 6 bases, and 4 bases lay outside the gene matches. Germline-derived CDR1 and CDR2 are SQVTM and ANQGSEA. CDR3 length equals 12 residues. The CDR3 nucleotides read TGCAGCGTCGACAGGGGACCCTATGGCTACACCTTC. This codes for CSVDRGPYGYTF.